This TCR beta chain was sequenced during a study of regulatory T cells in long-lasting Graves disease. On this clonotype: Its antigen is unidentified.

The time point was: newly diagnosed GD, antithyroid drugs for less than 3 months. Generation of the TCR library employed RNA extracted from PBMCs. Assembly of TCR beta libraries relied on iRepertoire HTBI primers together with Arm-PCR of CDR3 regions. TCRdb processed the multiplex PCR reads anew with MiXCR; each CDR3 protein has one entry. The sample records roughly 610,000 distinct CDR3 sequences, 15% to 20% being singletons. Germline V lookup: CDR1 MNHNS, CDR2 SASEGT. CDR3 length equals 17 residues. V was clipped by 7 bases and J by 0 bases; unmatched bases: 8. Findings and caveats of the study: Those with persistent Graves' had less TCR diversity than newly diagnosed patients.

The same sample was also used in a study of T cells in Graves' hyperthyroidism and ophthalmopathy.

The material was peripheral blood mononuclear cells (PBMCs), obtained at new diagnosis, from a patient treated with antithyroid drugs. The V and J genes are TRBV6-1 and TRBJ2-1; TRBD2 agrees at 11 bases. This clonotype was sampled from a woman in her 30s with Graves disease. This chain's CDR3 is CASTLAGGHGSYNEQFF. DNA of the CDR3: TGTGCCAGCACTCTAGCGGGAGGTCATGGCTCCTACAATGAGCAGTTCTTC.